The 22 T cell receptor beta chains in this list originate from one sample, sequenced in a study of blood T cell repertoires in COVID-19. Assay used: immunoSEQ multiplex PCR; TCRdb lists only in-frame clones, some missing. The sample includes about 140,000 clones, roughly 80% of them seen just once. What was sequenced was PBMCs or T cells enriched from blood (not recorded which). Every receptor here comes from a man aged 35 to 55 with acute COVID-19.

This clone was detected many times. The genes are TRBV7-8 and TRBJ2-5, with D possibly being TRBD2 (6 bases). The germline gives CDR1 SGHVS, CDR2 FQNEAQ. V lost 4 bases to trimming and J lost 4 bases, with 16 bases between them. CDR3 length equals 15 residues. CDR3 nucleotides: TGTGCCAGCAGCTCCCGGGACTTTGGAGGAGAGACCCAGTACTTC. Protein sequence: CASSSRDFGGETQYF.

CDR3 nucleotide sequence: TGTGCCAGCAGAAAACCGGGACTAAAAGCGAACACCGGGGAGCTGTTTTTT. Translating gives CASRKPGLKANTGELFF. This chain joins TRBV11-2 and TRBJ2-2; 7 nucleotides line up with TRBD2. Germline V gene lookup returns CDR1 SGHAT and CDR2 FQNNGV. The CDR3 is made up of 17 amino acids. Unmatched junction bases numbered 10, after V lost 6 bases and J lost 0 bases.

This chain connects TRBV28 to TRBJ2-5, with D tentatively TRBD1 (6 bases). The CDR3 is 16 residues long. Germline lookup yields CDR1 MDHEN and CDR2 SYDVKM. Trimming shortened V by 8 bases and J by 4 bases, and 23 bases separated the two germline ends. CDR3 sequence: CASCLRGRGGGETQYF. Written as DNA, the CDR3 is TGTGCCAGCTGTCTCCGGGGACGAGGGGGTGGAGAGACCCAGTACTTC.

The table lists this clone with a count of one. The chain employs TRBV3-1 (or the pseudogene TRBV3-2) and TRBJ2-5; 11 bases fit TRBD1. The CDR3 contains 16 residues. V gave up 4 bases and J gave up 1 base; unmatched junction bases: 5. Germline CDR1 LGHDT, CDR2 YNNKEL (reference sequence). The CDR3 region is CASSPRTGGPQETQYF. The CDR3 coding sequence is TGTGCCAGCAGCCCCCGGACAGGGGGCCCCCAAGAGACCCAGTACTTC.

This rearrangement joins TRBV7-2 to TRBJ2-7; TRBD1 might be the D (7 bases). Trimming stripped 5 bases from V and 8 bases from J, with 19 bases between. The CDR3 runs 14 residues. CDR1 and CDR2 (germline): SGHTA, FQGNSA. The CDR3 sequence: CASSPRGAKGQQYF. CDR3 nucleotides: TGTGCCAGCAGCCCCAGGGGGGCCAAGGGCCAGCAGTACTTC. The complete variable domain, with remaining parts taken from reference TRBV7-2 and TRBJ2-7, reads GAGVSQSPSNKVTEKGKDVELRCDPISGHTALYWYRQSLGQGLEFLIYFQGNSAPDKSGLPSDRFSAERTGGSVSTLTIQRTQQEDSAVYLCASSPRGAKGQQYFGPGTRLTVT.

A single count supports this clone. This rearrangement joins TRBV7-2 to TRBJ2-1, with a possible D match to TRBD2 (6 bases). Per germline, CDR1 SGHTA and CDR2 FQGNSA. The CDR3 sequence is 13 residues long. V lost 3 bases and J lost 4, with 7 bases in between. CDR3 sequence (DNA): TGTGCCAGCAGCTTTGGGAGGTACAATGAGCAGTTCTTC. Translation: CASSFGRYNEQFF.

Only one count was recorded for this clone. This chain joins TRBV19 and TRBJ1-5; TRBD1 aligns across 11 bases. The V segment lost 7 bases and the J segment 6 bases; nucleotides outside the gene matches: 8. This CDR3 region has 15 residues. Germline CDR1 LNHDA, CDR2 SQIVND (reference sequence). Written as DNA, the CDR3 is TGTGCCAGTACTGGGACAGGGGGACGTAGTCAGCCCCAGCATTTT. This encodes CASTGTGGRSQPQHF.

This chain links TRBV5-4 with TRBJ2-5; perhaps TRBD1 as D (6 bases). The length of the CDR3 is 14 residues. CDR1 SGHNT and CDR2 YYREEE come from the germline V gene (reference sequence). Trimming cost V 3 bases and J 5 bases, with 14 bases left between them. The chain's CDR3 is CASSYPDSPETQYF. CDR3 coding DNA: TGTGCCAGCAGCTACCCGGACAGCCCGGAGACCCAGTACTTC. Variable domain in full (rest from reference TRBV5-4 and TRBJ2-5): ETGVTQSPTHLIKTRGQQVTLRCSSQSGHNTVSWYQQALGQGPQFIFQYYREEENGRGNFPPRFSGLQFPNYSSELNVNALELDDSALYLCASSYPDSPETQYFGPGTRLLVL.

This clone appeared a single time. The rearrangement uses TRBV7-9 and TRBJ2-2, with 7 bases lining up with TRBD1. This CDR3 comprises 17 residues. Germline V lookup: CDR1 SEHNR, CDR2 FQNEAQ (reference sequence). Losses at the gene ends were 5 bases for V and 1 base for J; bases not matched to a gene: 10. CDR3 in DNA: TGTGCCAGCAGCCAAACAATTCACAGGGGGAACACCGGGGAGCTGTTTTTT. This codes for CASSQTIHRGNTGELFF. Based on the CDR3 plus reference TRBV7-9 and TRBJ2-2, the full variable domain is DTGVSQNPRHKITKRGQNVTFRCDPISEHNRLYWYRQTLGQGPEFLTYFQNEAQLEKSRLLSDRFSAERPKGSFSTLEIQRTEQGDSAMYLCASSQTIHRGNTGELFFGEGSRLTVL.

About this clone: The same CDR3 also results from other DNA sequences found in this sample. CDR3 amino acids: CASSYSGSSYEQYF. As DNA, the CDR3 is TGTGCCAGCAGTTACTCAGGGAGCTCCTACGAGCAGTACTTC. The chain combines TRBV6-5 with TRBJ2-7, with a possible D match to TRBD2 (5 bases). The V gene's germline CDR1 is MNHEY and CDR2 SVGAGI. V was cut by 0 bases and J by 0 bases, with 6 bases left in between. CDR3 length: 14 amino acids.

The chain combines TRBV7-9 with TRBJ2-1; tentatively, D is TRBD1 (5 bases). The V end lost 5 bases, the J end lost 4 bases, and 18 bases lay between the germline ends. CDR1 is SEHNR, CDR2 FQNEAQ, per germline (reference sequence). This CDR3 is built from 16 residues. In DNA, the CDR3 is TGTGCCAGCAGCCCAAGGGGCTCGGGCCGATACAATGAGCAGTTCTTC. It translates to CASSPRGSGRYNEQFF.

The chain joins TRBV28 to TRBJ2-4; perhaps TRBD2 as D (7 bases). V was pared by 6 bases and J by 7 bases, with 16 bases between. The CDR3 length is 14 residues. Per germline, CDR1 MDHEN and CDR2 SYDVKM. CDR3 bases: TGTGCCAGCAGACCGGGGGGCACCTCCAACATTCAGTACTTC. It is translated as CASRPGGTSNIQYF.

The gene calls are TRBV20-1 and TRBJ2-1, with TRBD2 matching 7 bases. The germline CDR1 and CDR2 sequences are DFQATT and SNEGSKA (reference sequence). The CDR3 totals 11 residues. With 5 bases clipped from V and 14 bases from J, the junction kept 9 bases outside the gene matches. The CDR3 DNA follows: TGCAGTGCTCGACTAGCTGGGAGAAAGTTCTTC. Its protein is CSARLAGRKFF.

CDR3 sequence: CASSLSSVPRDRQYF. CDR3 bases: TGCGCCAGCAGCTTGTCTAGCGTCCCAAGAGACCGCCAGTACTTC. V gene TRBV5-1 combines with J gene TRBJ2-5; D might be TRBD2 (6 bases). The CDR3 is 15 residues long. Trimming removed 1 base at V and 10 bases at J, with 20 bases between. Germline V gives CDR1 SGHRS, CDR2 YFSETQ.

This clone was seen a single time. The V call is TRBV10-1, the J call TRBJ1-1; D is undetermined. The germline V and J ends were trimmed by 3 bases and 0 bases, with 17 bases remaining between them. The V gene's germline CDR1 is WNHNN and CDR2 SYGVQD (reference sequence). This CDR3 region has 17 residues. In DNA form, the CDR3 reads TGCGCCAGCAGTGATCGTCAGACAACGATCATGAACACTGAAGCTTTCTTT. Translation: CASSDRQTTIMNTEAFF.

This clone is a singleton in its sample. The chain links TRBV6-5 to TRBJ2-7, with a possible D match to TRBD1 (5 bases). CDR1 and CDR2 (germline): MNHEY, SVGAGI. The CDR3 length is 13 residues. V was pared by 2 bases and J by 5 bases, with 10 bases between. The CDR3 loop reads CASSYAGFNEQYF. The CDR3 nucleotides read TGTGCCAGCAGTTACGCAGGGTTCAACGAGCAGTACTTC.

The genes are TRBV7-2 and TRBJ2-1, with TRBD2 matching over 16 bases. This CDR3 comprises 18 residues. Germline V gives CDR1 SGHTA, CDR2 FQGNSA. Germline trimming cut 3 bases from V and 4 bases from J; bases unmatched to any gene: 6. CDR3 region: CASSFQAGLAGGYNEQFF. CDR3 DNA: TGTGCCAGCAGCTTCCAAGCGGGACTAGCGGGAGGGTACAATGAGCAGTTCTTC.

J is TRBJ2-7 and V is TRBV5-8, with 9 bases that match TRBD2. V lost 5 bases, J lost 5 bases, and 14 bases stayed unmatched. The CDR3 length is 16 residues. CDR1 is SGHTS and CDR2 is YDEGEE in the germline V gene. The CDR3 bases are TGTGCCAGCAGTTATGGGGGTGTAGCGGGAGCGGACGAGCAGTACTTC. It is translated as CASSYGGVAGADEQYF.

This chain links TRBV2 with TRBJ2-4; 9 bases are a match to TRBD2. Per the germline V gene, CDR1 is SNHLY and CDR2 is FYNNEI. This CDR3 has 12 amino acids. Losses at the gene ends were 7 bases for V and 9 bases for J; bases not matched to a gene: 4. In nucleotides, the CDR3 is TGTGCCAGCAACAGGCGGGAGGGCATTCAGTACTTC. Translation: CASNRREGIQYF.

The rearrangement uses TRBV28 and TRBJ1-4; D remains unclear. The V gene's germline CDR1 is MDHEN and CDR2 SYDVKM. Trimming took 5 bases from V and 3 from J, leaving 16 bases between them. This CDR3 contains 16 residues. CDR3 protein: CASSPQAGVSNEKLFF. The DNA of the CDR3 is TGTGCCAGCAGTCCGCAGGCGGGCGTCTCTAATGAAAAACTGTTTTTT.

The CDR3 DNA reads TGTGCCAGCAGTAGTCGGACCGGGACTCTTTACCAAGAGACCCAGTACTTC. Translating gives CASSSRTGTLYQETQYF. V and J are TRBV25-1 and TRBJ2-5, with D maybe TRBD2 (6 bases). CDR1 is MGHDK and CDR2 is SYGVNS in the germline V gene. The CDR3 is 17 residues long. Deletions cut 5 bases from V and 0 bases from J, with 19 bases between.

The gene calls are TRBV19 and TRBJ1-5; D uncertain. Germline loops: CDR1 LNHDA, CDR2 SQIVND (reference sequence). V shed 5 bases and J shed 3 bases, with 8 bases lying between them. CDR3 length: 13 residues. The CDR3 sequence is CASSEQANQPQHF. The DNA for the CDR3 is TGTGCCAGTAGTGAGCAGGCCAATCAGCCCCAGCATTTT. The entire variable domain, with the rest obtained from reference TRBV19 and TRBJ1-5, is as follows: DGGITQSPKYLFRKEGQNVTLSCEQNLNHDAMYWYRQDPGQGLRLIYYSQIVNDFQKGDIAEGYSVSREKKESFPLTVTSAQKNPTAFYLCASSEQANQPQHFGDGTRLSIL.